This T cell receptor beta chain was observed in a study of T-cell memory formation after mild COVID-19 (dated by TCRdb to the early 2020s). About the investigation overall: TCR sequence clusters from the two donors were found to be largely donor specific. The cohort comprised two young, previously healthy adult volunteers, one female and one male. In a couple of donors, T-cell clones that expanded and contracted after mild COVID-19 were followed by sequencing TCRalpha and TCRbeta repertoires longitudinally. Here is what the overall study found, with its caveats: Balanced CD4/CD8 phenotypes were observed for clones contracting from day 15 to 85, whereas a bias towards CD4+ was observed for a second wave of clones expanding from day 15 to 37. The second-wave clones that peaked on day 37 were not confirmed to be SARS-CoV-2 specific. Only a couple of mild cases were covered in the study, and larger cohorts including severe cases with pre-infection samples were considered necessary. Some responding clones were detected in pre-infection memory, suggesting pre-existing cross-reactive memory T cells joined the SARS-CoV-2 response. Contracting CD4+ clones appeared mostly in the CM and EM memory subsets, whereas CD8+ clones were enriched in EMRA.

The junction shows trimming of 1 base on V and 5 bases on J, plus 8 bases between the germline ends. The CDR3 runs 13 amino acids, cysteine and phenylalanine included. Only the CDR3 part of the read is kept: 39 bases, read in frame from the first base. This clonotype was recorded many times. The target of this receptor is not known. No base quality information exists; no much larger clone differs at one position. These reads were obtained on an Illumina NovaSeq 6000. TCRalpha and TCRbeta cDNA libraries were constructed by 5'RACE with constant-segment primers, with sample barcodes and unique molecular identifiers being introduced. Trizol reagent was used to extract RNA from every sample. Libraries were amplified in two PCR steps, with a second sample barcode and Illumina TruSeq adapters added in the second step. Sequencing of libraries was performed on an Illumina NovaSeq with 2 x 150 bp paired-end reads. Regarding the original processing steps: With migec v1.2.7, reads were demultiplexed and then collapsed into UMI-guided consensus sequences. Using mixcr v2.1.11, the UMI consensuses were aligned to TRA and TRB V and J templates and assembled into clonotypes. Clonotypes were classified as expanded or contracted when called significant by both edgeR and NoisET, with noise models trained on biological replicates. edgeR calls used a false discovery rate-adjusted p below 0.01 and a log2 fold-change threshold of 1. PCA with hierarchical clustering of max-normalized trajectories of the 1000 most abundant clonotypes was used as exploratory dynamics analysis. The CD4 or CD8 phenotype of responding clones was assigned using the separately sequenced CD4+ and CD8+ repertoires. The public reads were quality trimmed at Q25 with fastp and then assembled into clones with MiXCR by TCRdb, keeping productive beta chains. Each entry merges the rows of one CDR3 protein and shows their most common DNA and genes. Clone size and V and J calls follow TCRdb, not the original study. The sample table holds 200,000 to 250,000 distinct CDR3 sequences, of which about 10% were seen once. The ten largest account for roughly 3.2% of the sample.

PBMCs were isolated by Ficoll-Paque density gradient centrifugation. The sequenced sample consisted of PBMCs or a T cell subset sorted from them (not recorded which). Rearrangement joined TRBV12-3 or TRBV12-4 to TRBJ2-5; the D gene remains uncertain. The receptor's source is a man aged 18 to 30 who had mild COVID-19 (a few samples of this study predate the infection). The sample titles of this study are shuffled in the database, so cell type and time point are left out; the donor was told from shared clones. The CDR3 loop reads CASSLVSRETQYF. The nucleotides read TGTGCCAGCAGTTTAGTGTCGCGGGAGACCCAGTACTTC.